The 18 T cell receptor beta chains presented below share a single source sample, sequenced in a study of T cells after yellow fever vaccination. In TCRdb, the 5' RACE reads were re-called with MiXCR into one record per CDR3 protein. The sample lists some 320,000 distinct CDR3 sequences, roughly 8.7% seen once, with approximately 18% in the top ten. This specimen consisted of PBMCs, obtained on the day of the first yellow fever vaccination. Receptors were obtained from a man in his late teens or twenties who received the YFV17D yellow fever vaccine.

The sample holds a few counts of this clonotype. The V and J genes are TRBV7-3 and TRBJ2-7, with D possibly matching TRBD1 (6 bases). Germline CDR1 reads SGHTA; CDR2 reads FQGTGA. V was pared by 0 bases and J by 3 bases, with 6 bases between. The length of the CDR3 is 13 residues. The CDR3: CASSLTRGYEQYF. In nucleotides, the CDR3 is TGTGCCAGCAGCTTAACCAGGGGCTACGAGCAGTACTTC.

The CDR3 spells CASSPISGETQYF. The CDR3 DNA is TGTGCCAGCTCACCAATTTCGGGAGAGACCCAGTACTTC. V gene TRBV18 combines with J gene TRBJ2-5; D gene uncertain. This CDR3 contains 13 residues. With 2 bases removed from V and 4 bases from J, the gap between germline ends came to 8 bases. Per the germline V gene, CDR1 is KGHSH and CDR2 is LQKENI.

This clonotype has only a few counts. The chain recombines TRBV9 with TRBJ1-6; 7 bases fit TRBD1. Trimming took 4 bases from V and 2 from J; bases not matched to a gene: 3. The CDR3 has 15 residues. Looked up from germline, CDR1 is SGDLS and CDR2 is YYNGEE. The CDR3 is CASSSQGAYNSPLHF. CDR3 DNA sequence: TGTGCCAGCAGCTCCCAGGGGGCCTATAATTCACCCCTCCACTTT.

The genes are TRBV20-1 and TRBJ1-3; no clear D gene. Germline loops: CDR1 DFQATT, CDR2 SNEGSKA (reference sequence). This CDR3 has 14 residues. The V end lost 0 bases, the J end lost 2 bases, and 8 bases lay between the germline ends. CDR3 sequence (DNA): TGCAGTGCTAGAGATTCGTGGACTGGAAACACCATATATTTT. This codes for CSARDSWTGNTIYF.

This clonotype was seen only a few times. V and J are TRBV15 and TRBJ2-3; no clear D gene. Germline CDR1 and CDR2: LNHNV and YYDKDF (reference sequence). The V and J ends lost 0 bases and 6 bases respectively, with 4 bases between them. The CDR3 covers 12 residues. The CDR3 region has the DNA TGTGCCACCAGCAGAGAGGGGGATACGCAGTATTTT. Residues: CATSREGDTQYF.

In nucleotides, the CDR3 is TGCGCCAGCAGCTTACGCGATCAGGGATTTGAAGCTTTCTTT. This sequence encodes CASSLRDQGFEAFF. The chain combines TRBV5-1 with TRBJ1-1; D may be TRBD1 (5 bases). Germline V gene data show CDR1 as SGHRS and CDR2 as YFSETQ. The CDR3 spans 14 residues. V lost 2 bases, J lost 7 bases, and 15 bases lay in between.

The J gene is TRBJ2-7, the V gene TRBV2; 10 bases line up with TRBD2. Germline CDR1 is SNHLY and CDR2 is FYNNEI. This CDR3 comprises 14 residues. V dropped 6 bases and J dropped 3; count of bases not matched to a gene: 5. The CDR3 loop reads CASRASSGGYEQYF. The CDR3 DNA is TGTGCCAGCAGGGCTTCTAGCGGGGGCTACGAGCAGTACTTC.

This clonotype was recorded many times. J is TRBJ2-7 and V is TRBV6-2 or TRBV6-3, with D hard to call. The CDR3 spans 13 residues. Germline V gene lookup returns CDR1 MNHEY and CDR2 SVGEGT. V was clipped by 10 bases and J by 5 bases, with 18 bases between them. CDR3 DNA sequence: TGTGCCACCGGCCAGCCGACGGTCCACGAGCAGTACTTC. Translation: CATGQPTVHEQYF.

The chain couples TRBV29-1 to TRBJ2-2; tentative D call: TRBD2 (5 bases). The germline V gene has CDR1 SQVTM and CDR2 ANQGSEA. The V gene lost 7 bases and the J gene lost 4 bases, with 13 bases spanning the gap. CDR3 length equals 13 residues. CDR3 DNA sequence: TGCAGCGCCTTTAGTCGGGGCACCGGGGAGCTGTTTTTT. Protein: CSAFSRGTGELFF.

This clonotype was found a few times. The chain joins TRBV6-2 or TRBV6-3 to TRBJ2-7; 8 bases align to TRBD1. Trimming cost V 7 bases and J 0 bases; bases outside gene matches: 23. Germline CDR1 and CDR2: MNHEY and SVGEGT. This CDR3 is built from 20 residues. The CDR3 coding sequence is TGTGCCAGCACTAGGCGCGAGAGGGACAGGTTCGCTAAAAGCTCCTACGAGCAGTACGTC. This sequence encodes CASTRRERDRFAKSSYEQYV.

This clonotype was seen more than once but under ten times. This chain connects TRBV25-1 to TRBJ2-5; D not resolved. Trimming pared 5 bases from V and 2 bases from J, leaving 6 bases between. Germline CDR1 is MGHDK and CDR2 is SYGVNS. This CDR3 region has 12 residues. The CDR3 DNA reads as TGTGCCAGCAGTTTCCAGCAAGAGACCCAGTACTTC. Protein product: CASSFQQETQYF.

The J gene is TRBJ1-4, the V gene TRBV20-1; tentative D call: TRBD1 (6 bases). Germline CDR1 DFQATT, CDR2 SNEGSKA (reference sequence). CDR3 length equals 14 residues. Trimming removed 4 bases from V and 7 bases from J, with 16 bases in between. CDR3 nucleotide sequence: TGCAGTGCTATAGGGGGACCCGGGAGTGAAAAACTGTTTTTT. As protein: CSAIGGPGSEKLFF.

This clonotype was seen a handful of times. The chain links TRBV10-3 to TRBJ2-3; 12 bases fit TRBD2. Per germline, CDR1 ENHRY and CDR2 SYGVKD. The V and J ends lost 4 bases and 1 base, in that order; junction bases with no gene match: 3. This CDR3 has 16 amino acids. The CDR3 region is CAISGRTSGGTDTQYF. CDR3 in DNA: TGTGCCATCAGTGGAAGGACTAGCGGGGGCACAGATACGCAGTATTTT.

This clonotype was detected a few times. CDR3 sequence reads: CASSYSGPLGMRSGNTIYF. CDR3 coding DNA: TGTGCCAGCAGTTACTCCGGACCTCTCGGGATGAGATCGGGAAACACCATATATTTT. The chain is built from TRBV6-5 and TRBJ1-3; D is uncertain. Between the trimmed V and J ends, which lost 0 bases and 4 bases, there was a span of 22 bases. There are 19 residues in the CDR3. Germline-derived CDR1 and CDR2 are MNHEY and SVGAGI.

A few counts support this clonotype. The J gene is TRBJ2-1, the V gene TRBV4-3; D is perhaps TRBD2 (6 bases). The germline V gene encodes CDR1 LGHNA and CDR2 YSLEER. CDR3 size: 16 residues. The V end lost 3 bases, the J end lost 8 bases, and 20 bases lay between the germline ends. CDR3 in amino acids: CASSQTPGTVIDEQFF. As DNA, the CDR3 is TGCGCCAGCAGCCAGACACCCGGGACTGTGATCGATGAGCAGTTCTTC.

The chain is built from TRBV7-9 and TRBJ2-5; D is perhaps TRBD1 (6 bases). The CDR3 has 13 amino acids. The V gene lost 6 bases and the J gene lost 3 bases, with 11 bases spanning the gap. Germline assignment: CDR1 SEHNR and CDR2 FQNEAQ (reference sequence). CDR3 nucleotides: TGTGCCAGCAGATCTGGACAGAAAGAGACCCAGTACTTC. It translates to CASRSGQKETQYF.

This clonotype was seen ten or more times. The rearrangement joins TRBV4-3 to TRBJ1-5, with D tentatively TRBD1 (6 bases). Germline-derived CDR1 and CDR2 are LGHNA and YSLEER. V was pared by 0 bases and J by 7 bases, with 13 bases between. The CDR3 runs to 15 residues. The CDR3 DNA reads TGCGCCAGCAGCCAAGATAGTCAGGGGAACCAGCCCCAGCATTTT. The encoded protein is CASSQDSQGNQPQHF.

The chain links TRBV5-1 to TRBJ2-3, with 7 positions matching TRBD1. CDR3 size: 16 residues. Losses at the gene ends were 4 bases for V and 4 bases for J; bases not matched to a gene: 12. Germline V CDR1 and CDR2: SGHRS, YFSETQ. DNA of the CDR3: TGCGCCAGCAGCACACAGGGGATTTCGATGGCAGATACGCAGTATTTT. Amino acid sequence: CASSTQGISMADTQYF.